This TCR beta chain was retrieved from a study of cytomegalovirus exposure and HLA in healthy donors listed by TCRdb under 2017. Context from the whole study: An earlier analysis of roughly 630 of the donors reported 250 to 300 Gb of sequence data and approximately 110 million unique TCR beta sequences from 190 million or so T cells. An early release covering roughly 580 HLA-typed donors comprised approximately 300 gigabases of sequencing data and approximately 85 million unique TCR sequences. The genetic ancestry cluster associated with self-reported Caucasian donors included 81% of the approximately 400 genotyped donors. The study aimed to test whether signatures of past pathogen exposure could be identified by cataloging public T cell receptors. The study profiled the T cell repertoires of 550 to 700 subjects by immunosequencing and related them to cytomegalovirus serostatus. In addition to the first cohort of 500 to 850 subjects, a separate validation cohort of approximately 130 different subjects was used. The study combined high-throughput TCR immunosequencing, statistical association of individual TCRs with disease status, and machine learning to predict cytomegalovirus infection status. A later analysis re-examined previously published TCR beta repertoires from more than 650 donors and added high-resolution HLA genotyping to investigate patterns of TCR occurrence. Rather than drawing on any new phenotypic data, the later analysis identified candidate immune exposures from TCR beta sequences and the way those sequences occurred across donors. An earlier analysis of nearly 600 of the donors applied high-throughput TCR beta sequencing to assess whether each TCR beta V gene segment acted as functional or pseudogenic. Donor age, sex, ethnicity and CMV serostatus were compiled together with the repertoire data. A later genetic analysis used genome-wide SNP genotypes for about 65% of the roughly 670 donors, treating that subset as a discovery cohort. All discovery cohort repertoires had been generated on a single sequencing platform. HLA typing covered class I and class II loci at four-digit resolution. Typing coverage varied by locus: roughly 629-640 donors for A, B, C, DRB1 and DQB1; roughly 510 for DQA1; over 600 for DPA1; roughly 450 for DPB1. Five DR-DQ haplotypes were handled as single units for association and clustering because linkage in the cohort was strong. Among 300 to 450 genotyped donors of the cohort, an average of 235,054 unique TCR beta nucleotide sequences were sequenced per donor, around a sixth of them non-productive. Study-level results and caveats: A later analysis found that HLA-associated TCR beta chains were more clonally expanded and had lower generation probabilities than equally common non-associated chains. HLA typing was unavailable for some donors at each locus, so association tests used only the typed subset. At a false discovery rate of 0.05, a later analysis linked 16,000 or so TCR beta sequences to specific HLA alleles. Because counts were too low, some 17 rarely observed V segments, including chromosome 9 orphons, were left out of the earlier analysis of some 640 of the donors. In an earlier analysis of roughly 500 of the donors, most TCR beta V segments appeared in productive rearrangements about 87% or about 30% of the time, broadly matching IMGT annotations. The classifier was reported to diagnose cytomegalovirus status with high specificity and sensitivity in both the original cohort and the validation cohort. When HLA alleles, especially DR and DQ, strongly co-occurred, attributing TCR associations to individual alleles was difficult. For the cohort, immune exposure information was limited to CMV serostatus. Only TCR beta chains were sequenced in this cohort, and the absence of alpha or paired-chain data limited detectable features. In a later analysis, TCR association rates were found to vary across HLA loci, with the most associated TCRs seen for DRB1 alleles and the fewest for HLA-C alleles. The presence/absence analyses assumed that sequencing depth was roughly uniform across donors, and that assumption may not be true. Linkage disequilibrium might explain the correlated functional status among segregating V segments, but an unknown experimental factor could not be ruled out. A further reported finding was that TCR beta sequences accurately predicted the HLA-A and HLA-B alleles for most subjects in the first cohort. According to a later genetic analysis, donors in an Asian-associated ancestry cluster had fewer N-insertions in productive TCRs than the approximately 710-donor mean. A few of the identified cytomegalovirus-associated TCR beta chains were confirmed in vitro to be specific for cytomegalovirus antigens. According to the authors, the approach could potentially be generalized to other disease states and immunological phenotypes. An association between a missense DCLRE1C variant and V-gene and J-gene trimming of TCR beta chains was found in a later genetic analysis and replicated in an independent cohort. Several of the top co-occurrence clusters appeared to be linked to parvovirus B19, influenza, CMV and Epstein-Barr virus, according to a later analysis. A cluster of highly shared sequence variants was judged likely to represent a technical artifact of the sequencing pipeline. According to a later analysis, most CMV-associated TCR beta chains appeared to be HLA-restricted, and the HLA associations seemed to be driven largely by CMV exposure. In the study, 150 to 200 TCR beta chains were listed as associated with cytomegalovirus. While some public TCRs were present in many individuals, most TCR sequences turned up only very rarely across donors.

A note on this clone: This receptor's antigen is unknown. The sample holds no much larger clone one base away, and base qualities are not on file.

To prepare the library, the immunoSEQ multiplex PCR assay was applied. For the multiplex PCR, a mixture combining 60 forward primers for TCR Vbeta segments and 13 reverse primers for TCR Jbeta segments was used. The CDR3 region of rearranged TCR beta genes was amplified from genomic DNA by a multiplex PCR assay. The amplified TCR beta libraries were sequenced on the Illumina HiSeq System as 87-base-pair reads. Per the original workflow: A later analysis counted approximately 76 million unique TCR beta chains across the 640 or so repertoires, and approximately 11 million of these chains were shared by at least two donors. Raw reads were error-corrected and collapsed into unique sequences by a nearest-neighbor algorithm in which closely related sequences were merged to remove PCR and sequencing errors. CDR3 sequences were aligned to IMGT reference sequences to assign V, D and J gene segments. For a sequence to be retained, a match of at least six nucleotides to both a V gene segment and a J gene segment was required. A rearrangement was called productive if the CDR3 had no stop codons and remained in frame with V and J, and every other rearrangement was called non-productive. Following IMGT convention, CDR3 was defined as the stretch from the second conserved V-encoded cysteine to the conserved J-encoded phenylalanine. The earlier analysis of a few hundred of the donors excluded any sequence lacking an unambiguous match to a single V gene segment. An earlier analysis of just under 600 of the donors called V segments functional above 56.7% productive rearrangements and segregating when the between-donor standard deviation exceeded 5%. A statistical classification framework was built for diagnosing cytomegalovirus status from the catalog of TCR beta chain sequences. In a later analysis, V and J genes were assigned by comparing TCR nucleotide sequences against IMGT/GENE-DB human TR gene sequences. A later analysis assigned CDR3 sequences and most-parsimonious VDJ recombination scenarios with the TCRdist pipeline. In a later analysis, each TCR beta chain was defined by its CDR3 amino acid sequence together with its V-gene family, and reads lacking a unique V-gene family were excluded. A later analysis removed 500 to 600 highly shared, low-generation-probability nucleotide sequences to deal with suspected cross-contamination and a sequencing artifact. For each public chain, a later analysis derived a clonal expansion index from normalized ranks of inferred template counts within each repertoire. In a later analysis, generation probabilities were computed using a VDJ recombination model fitted to out-of-frame rearrangements, and the results were checked against IGoR. In a later analysis, hypergeometric tests were used to score TCR-TCR, TCR-HLA and TCR-CMV co-occurrence, with a repertoire-size bias correction applied to TCR pairs. To estimate false discovery rates, a later analysis permuted the HLA or CMV assignments 20 times. In a later analysis, co-occurring TCRs were grouped using DBSCAN, with TCRdist sequence similarity added in when clustering inside HLA-allele-positive subsets. For co-occurrence clustering, repertoires with fewer than 30,000 or more than 120,000 public chains were excluded, along with five or six repertoires with anomalous nucleotide sharing. TCRdb limited this immuneACCESS table to in-frame rearrangements with V and J called. A share of clones is missing; checked studies link under half to unresolved V genes, and the rest is unexplained. V and J calls and clone size are as listed in that table; D and trimming were resolved from the DNA. This sample lists some 160,000 clones; around 78% were detected once. 7% of the sample rests with the top ten.

The cohort consisted of hundreds of healthy bone marrow donors. All cohort members were sampled while nominally healthy, although unrecorded immune exposures were likely present. The donor was CMV seropositive and was included in the group of 300 or so seropositive cohort members. Every donor gave a peripheral blood sample, and the peripheral blood mononuclear cells from that sample were used for TCR beta sequencing. Genomic DNA was extracted from the blood cell samples with the Qiagen DNeasy Blood Extraction Kit. This TCR derives from a woman in her 40s in good health and CMV-seropositive. The sequenced sample was PBMCs.

The nucleotide sequence is given as TGTGCCAGCAGCCGATGGAGAGATCAGCCCCAGCATTTT. Its coded protein is CASSRWRDQPQHF. The chain joins TRBV2 to TRBJ1-5; no D segment can be confidently identified. V was cut back by 6 bases and J by 5 bases, leaving a gap of 11 bases between them. The germline V gene yields SNHLY for CDR1 and FYNNEI for CDR2. Taken from cysteine to phenylalanine, the CDR3 has 13 residues. Of the read, only the CDR3 DNA is kept; its 39 bases are in frame from base 1.